The 2 T cell receptor beta chains below come from one sample, sequenced in a study of T-cell memory formation after mild COVID-19. TCRdb called the 5' RACE reads again in MiXCR, with one record for every CDR3 protein. The sample includes over 250,000 distinct CDR3 sequences, about 15% of them seen just once. What was sequenced was PBMCs or a T cell subset sorted from them (not recorded which). These receptors originate from a man younger than 35 who had mild COVID-19 (a few samples of this study predate the infection). Cell type and time point are not known.

The chain's CDR3 is CASSPRGEGEAFF. CDR3 bases: TGCGCCAGCAGCCCCAGGGGAGAGGGTGAAGCTTTCTTT. The J gene is TRBJ1-1, the V gene TRBV5-1, with a possible D match to TRBD1 (6 bases). Germline assignment: CDR1 SGHRS and CDR2 YFSETQ. CDR3 length: 13 residues. With 4 bases removed from V and 7 bases from J, the gap between germline ends came to 14 bases.

There are many counts of this clonotype. The genes are TRBV5-1 and TRBJ1-4; TRBD1 matches 7 bases. The CDR3 covers 15 residues. Germline V CDR1 and CDR2: SGHRS, YFSETQ. Germline trimming cut 4 bases from V and 8 bases from J; bases unmatched to any gene: 11. CDR3 coding DNA: TGCGCCAGCAGCCCGCTGACAGGGATTGAGGAAAAACTGTTTTTT. It translates to CASSPLTGIEEKLFF.